Each of the 18 T cell receptor beta chains below was sequenced from the same sample in a study of cytomegalovirus exposure and HLA in healthy donors (TCRdb year 2017). Libraries were made using the immunoSEQ multiplex PCR assay. In TCRdb, the immuneACCESS table is reduced to in-frame sequences with V and J assigned. These tables do not hold every clone; where another copy was compared, an unresolved V gene accounts for under half, and the others remain unexplained. This sample gives about 82,000 clones in total; approximately 95% of them show up just once. The ten largest account for more than 0.65% of the sample. The sequenced sample consisted of PBMCs. The origin of the receptors is a woman aged 18-35 years in good health and CMV-seronegative.

J is TRBJ2-7 and V is TRBV4-3; 8 bases align to TRBD1. The CDR3 contains 16 residues. J was trimmed by 2 bases and V by 3 bases; bases with no gene match: 9. Germline lookup yields CDR1 LGHNA and CDR2 YSLEER. The CDR3 is CASSHSATGETYEQYF. In nucleotides, the CDR3 is TGCGCCAGCAGCCACTCAGCGACAGGGGAAACCTACGAGCAGTACTTC.

The chain carries TRBV19 and TRBJ1-4; the match to TRBD1 covers 7 bases. The CDR3 spans 12 residues. Germline V gene sequence: CDR1 LNHDA, CDR2 SQIVND (reference sequence). With 7 bases clipped from V and 8 bases from J, the junction kept 4 bases outside the gene matches. CDR3 sequence reads: CASKKDREKLFF. The DNA of the CDR3 is TGTGCCAGTAAGAAGGACAGGGAAAAACTGTTTTTT.

The chain combines TRBV6-5 with TRBJ2-7; tentatively, D is TRBD1 (6 bases). This CDR3 region has 13 residues. Looked up from germline, CDR1 is MNHEY and CDR2 is SVGAGI. The V end lost 4 bases, the J end lost 7 bases, and 14 bases lay between the germline ends. In DNA, the CDR3 is TGTGCCAGCAGTTGGGGGCCTAGGCGGGAGCAGTACTTC. Translating gives CASSWGPRREQYF.

The chain links TRBV29-1 to TRBJ2-7; 8 nucleotides align to TRBD2. Losses at the gene ends were 6 bases for V and 2 bases for J; bases not matched to a gene: 6. Germline V gene sequence: CDR1 SQVTM, CDR2 ANQGSEA. The CDR3 runs to 13 residues. CDR3 amino acids: CSVAGAGAYEQYF. In nucleotides, the CDR3 is TGCAGCGTCGCGGGAGCGGGGGCCTACGAGCAGTACTTC.

The V call is TRBV5-1, the J call TRBJ1-6; D might be TRBD1 (6 bases). Germline values: CDR1 SGHRS, CDR2 YFSETQ. V shed 3 bases and J shed 0 bases, with 10 bases lying between them. The CDR3 consists of 16 residues. The CDR3 DNA sequence: TGCGCCAGCAGCTACAGGGAGAGCTCCTATAATTCACCCCTCCACTTT. Its translation is CASSYRESSYNSPLHF.

The rearrangement uses TRBV15 and TRBJ2-1, with 9 bases identical to TRBD2. From germline, CDR1 is LNHNV and CDR2 YYDKDF (reference sequence). This CDR3 has 17 amino acids. V was clipped by 3 bases and J by 7 bases; unmatched bases: 13. CDR3 bases: TGTGCCACCAGCAGGGCTTTGTACGCGGGGGGGGCGAATGAGCAGTTCTTC. The encoded protein is CATSRALYAGGANEQFF.

The rearrangement uses TRBV27 and TRBJ1-1; D perhaps matches TRBD1 (5 bases). V lost 6 bases to trimming and J lost 6 bases, with 20 bases between them. The CDR3 length is 15 residues. Germline CDR1 is MNHEY and CDR2 is SMNVEV (reference sequence). The DNA of the CDR3 is TGTGCCAGCAGCCCGCCTGTCCTTGGGGGGGCTGAAGCTTTCTTT. This codes for CASSPPVLGGAEAFF.

The CDR3, as DNA: TGTGCCTGGAGTCCCCTCCCCCCGAGCGGGGGGGTTCGAGAGACCCAGTACTTC. This translates into CAWSPLPPSGGVRETQYF. The chain is built from TRBV30 and TRBJ2-5; TRBD2 aligns across 10 bases. The CDR3 spans 18 residues. V lost 2 bases to trimming and J lost 4 bases; unmatched junction nucleotides: 16. Looked up from germline, CDR1 is GTSNPN and CDR2 is SVGIG (reference sequence).

The chain uses TRBV6-5 and TRBJ1-2; 7 bases map to TRBD1. The CDR3 covers 15 residues. Germline-derived CDR1 and CDR2 are MNHEY and SVGAGI. Trimming cost V 2 bases and J 6 bases; bases outside gene matches: 9. The CDR3, as DNA: TGTGCCAGCAGTTACAACAGGCAGGGGGATCATGGCTACACCTTC. Translation: CASSYNRQGDHGYTF.

This chain links TRBV30 with TRBJ1-2, with D possibly TRBD1 on 5 matching bases. Germline CDR1 and CDR2: GTSNPN and SVGIG (reference sequence). V shed 0 bases and J shed 10 bases, with 12 bases lying between them. This CDR3 is 12 amino acids long. CDR3 amino acids: CAWSVADNLYTF. The CDR3 nucleotides are TGTGCCTGGAGTGTGGCGGACAATCTCTACACCTTC. The full variable domain, in which reference TRBV30 and TRBJ1-2 provide the parts outside the CDR3, is SQTIHQWPATLVQPVGSPLSLECTVEGTSNPNLYWYRQAAGRGLQLLFYSVGIGQISSEVPQNLSASRPQDRQFILSSKKLLLSDSGFYLCAWSVADNLYTFGSGTRLTVV.

This clone was seen once. J is TRBJ2-5 and V is TRBV7-7; a possible D gene is TRBD2 (6 bases). Germline CDR1 is SSHAT and CDR2 is FNYEAQ (reference sequence). V lost 1 base and J lost 5, with 14 bases in between. The CDR3 loop spans 15 amino acids. CDR3 DNA sequence: TGTGCCAGCAGCTTAGGGGGCGGGGAAGGGGAGACCCAGTACTTC. Translated, it gives CASSLGGGEGETQYF. Full variable domain (outside the CDR3, taken from reference TRBV7-7 and TRBJ2-5): GAGVSQSPRYKVTKRGQDVTLRCDPISSHATLYWYQQALGQGPEFLTYFNYEAQPDKSGLPSDRFSAERPEGSISTLTIQRTEQRDSAMYRCASSLGGGEGETQYFGPGTRLLVL.

The chain employs TRBV6-6 and TRBJ2-1; 9 bases map to TRBD1. The CDR3 covers 14 residues. The V and J ends lost 6 bases and 2 bases, in that order; junction bases with no gene match: 2. CDR1 and CDR2 (germline): MNHNY, SVGAGI (reference sequence). The CDR3 coding sequence is TGTGCCAGCAGGGGACAGGGCGCCTACAATGAGCAGTTCTTC. Its protein is CASRGQGAYNEQFF.

The chain uses TRBV11-2 and TRBJ2-7; a possible D gene is TRBD1 (6 bases). Germline V gives CDR1 SGHAT, CDR2 FQNNGV. V dropped 5 bases and J dropped 6 bases, with 14 bases sitting between them. The CDR3 has 13 residues. The CDR3 here is CASSLRDTGEQYF. The CDR3 nucleotides read TGTGCCAGCAGCCTCCGGGACACCGGCGAGCAGTACTTC.

This chain joins TRBV7-2 and TRBJ2-5; 7 bases agree with TRBD2. CDR3 length: 14 amino acids. V lost 5 bases to trimming and J lost 2 bases; unmatched junction nucleotides: 5. The V gene's germline CDR1 is SGHTA and CDR2 FQGNSA. The CDR3 DNA sequence: TGTGCCAGCAGCCCCCCGGGACTACAAGAGACCCAGTACTTC. This translates into CASSPPGLQETQYF.

This sequence joins TRBV5-4 and TRBJ2-1; 10 bases line up with TRBD2. The length of the CDR3 is 15 residues. V gave up 0 bases and J gave up 10 bases; unmatched junction bases: 7. Germline CDR1 SGHNT, CDR2 YYREEE (reference sequence). The CDR3 here is CASSLGASGRLEQFF. The DNA for the CDR3 is TGTGCCAGCAGCTTGGGCGCTAGCGGGAGACTCGAGCAGTTCTTC.

The rearrangement links TRBV7-2 to TRBJ2-7; 12 nucleotides align to TRBD2. Germline V gene sequence: CDR1 SGHTA, CDR2 FQGNSA. V lost 5 bases and J lost 5; bases outside the gene matches: 4. The CDR3 covers 14 residues. CDR3 in DNA: TGTGCCAGCAGCGGACTAGCGGGAATCCACGAGCAGTACTTC. Protein product: CASSGLAGIHEQYF.

The chain recombines TRBV25-1 with TRBJ2-2; D ambiguous. Trimming stripped 5 bases from V and 4 bases from J, with 14 bases between. The germline CDR1 and CDR2 sequences are MGHDK and SYGVNS. This CDR3 has 15 amino acids. DNA of the CDR3: TGTGCCAGCAGTCCCAGCGTAAGCCCCACCGGGGAGCTGTTTTTT. Residues: CASSPSVSPTGELFF.

CDR3 region: CASSPGQGDSQPQHF. The CDR3 region has the DNA TGTGCCAGCAGCCCTGGACAGGGGGATAGTCAGCCCCAGCATTTT. V gene TRBV5-5 combines with J gene TRBJ1-5; 10 bases line up with TRBD1. Germline V CDR1 and CDR2: SGHKS, YYEKEE (reference sequence). This CDR3 comprises 15 residues. V lost 4 bases, J lost 6 bases, and 7 bases stayed unmatched.